Presented here are 5 T cell receptor beta chains from one specimen sequenced in a study of shared clonotypes between healthy human individuals. Sequencing was performed with immunoSEQ multiplex PCR; in TCRdb, only in-frame clones are kept and a portion is missing. The data show about 680,000 clones, approximately 90% seen once. CD8 cells classed as naive were CD45RO-negative and positively selected for CCR7, excluding terminally differentiated effector memory CD45RA+ cells. Sample: naive CD8+ T cells sorted from blood. These receptors originate from a man aged 30-40 years in good health.

V and J are TRBV21-1 and TRBJ2-4. TRBV21-1 is labeled a pseudogene. The CDR3 is 17 amino acids. CDR3 sequence (DNA): TGTGCCAGCAGCAAAGTCGACAGACTATTAGCCAAAAACATTCAGTACTTC. Its protein product is CASSKVDRLLAKNIQYF.

The V call is TRBV28, the J call TRBJ2-5; no clear D gene. Germline loops: CDR1 MDHEN, CDR2 SYDVKM. Trimming took off 5 bases at V and 5 bases at J, with 15 bases between the two ends. The CDR3 is 14 amino acids. The DNA of the CDR3 is TGTGCCAGCAGTCTGTCATATGCCAGGGAGACCCAGTACTTC. It translates to CASSLSYARETQYF.

The J gene is TRBJ2-2, the V gene TRBV19; tentatively, D is TRBD1 (5 bases). V was pared by 1 base and J by 9 bases, with 9 bases between. CDR3 size: 13 residues. Germline CDR1 reads LNHDA; CDR2 reads SQIVND (reference sequence). CDR3 sequence (DNA): TGTGCCAGTAGTATAGGTCAGGGAAGGGAGCTGTTTTTT. Translating gives CASSIGQGRELFF.

DNA of the CDR3: TGTGCCAGCAGCTGGGAAGGCGGACAAGAGACCCAGTACTTC. Amino acids: CASSWEGGQETQYF. V gene TRBV13 combines with J gene TRBJ2-5; D unclear. With 4 bases removed from V and 2 bases from J, the gap between germline ends came to 11 bases. Germline V gene data show CDR1 as PRHDT and CDR2 as FYEKMQ (reference sequence). This CDR3 comprises 14 residues.

The V call is TRBV9, the J call TRBJ2-2; the match to TRBD2 covers 9 bases. V was clipped by 2 bases and J by 6 bases; unmatched bases: 8. CDR3 length: 16 residues. Germline V gives CDR1 SGDLS, CDR2 YYNGEE. CDR3 nucleotide sequence: TGTGCCAGCAGCGTCGATAGCGGGAGATGGGCCGGGGAGCTGTTTTTT. Encoded protein: CASSVDSGRWAGELFF.